The clone carrying this T cell receptor beta chain was seen a few times. The antigen is unknown. The sample belongs to a study of cytomegalovirus exposure and HLA in healthy donors. Findings and limits, study-wide: In a later analysis, donors in an Asian-associated ancestry cluster reportedly had fewer N-insertions in productive TCRs than the cohort mean.

This PCR relied on a set of 60 Vbeta primers and 13 Jbeta primers. Repertoires were generated with immunoSEQ multiplex PCR, while TCRdb's copy carries only in-frame clones and drops some. The sample includes 150,000 to 200,000 clones, roughly four fifths of them seen just once. CDR1 is MNHNY, CDR2 SVGAGI, per germline (reference sequence). Trimming shortened V by 6 bases and J by 1 base, and 12 bases separated the two germline ends. This CDR3 comprises 14 residues. The sequenced sample consisted of PBMCs. The chain has TRBV6-6 and TRBJ1-1; no clear D gene. The clonotype comes from a man aged 18 to 29 in good health and CMV-seronegative. Here the CDR3 DNA reads TGTGCCAGCAGGGACTCGGCAGAGAACACTGAAGCTTTCTTT. Its protein is CASRDSAENTEAFF.